This entry lists 13 T cell receptor beta chains sequenced from one sample in a study of OX40 agonist ivuxolimab in advanced cancers. Assay: immunoSEQ multiplex PCR; the TCRdb copy retains only in-frame clones and omits some. The sample lists around 90,000 clones, roughly 91% occurring once. This material consisted of CD4+ or CD8+ T cells sorted from blood, taken in a trial of the OX40 agonist ivuxolimab. Receptor source: an adult with an advanced solid tumor such as melanoma, head and neck, liver or kidney cancer.

The rearrangement links TRBV7-2 to TRBJ2-3; D gene unclear. This CDR3 has 11 residues. Germline lookup yields CDR1 SGHTA and CDR2 FQGNSA. V lost 5 bases and J lost 2, with 2 bases in between. The CDR3 nucleotides are TGTGCCAGCAGCATCACAGATACGCAGTATTTT. Residues: CASSITDTQYF. The entire variable domain, with the rest obtained from reference TRBV7-2 and TRBJ2-3, is as follows: GAGVSQSPSNKVTEKGKDVELRCDPISGHTALYWYRQSLGQGLEFLIYFQGNSAPDKSGLPSDRFSAERTGGSVSTLTIQRTQQEDSAVYLCASSITDTQYFGPGTRLTVL.

V is TRBV5-1 and J is TRBJ2-7, with TRBD2 matching 8 bases. With 4 bases clipped from V and 2 bases from J, the junction kept 5 bases outside the gene matches. There are 14 residues in the CDR3. The V gene's germline CDR1 is SGHRS and CDR2 YFSETQ. DNA for the CDR3: TGCGCCAGCAGCACCAGCGGGGGCCCCTACGAGCAGTACTTC. It translates to CASSTSGGPYEQYF.

The chain carries TRBV7-2 and TRBJ1-1, with 7 bases that match TRBD1. V dropped 5 bases and J dropped 8; count of bases not matched to a gene: 8. Germline V gives CDR1 SGHTA, CDR2 FQGNSA. The CDR3 runs to 13 residues. DNA of the CDR3: TGTGCCAGCAGCCAACAGGGGCCCTCCGAAGCTTTCTTT. It specifies CASSQQGPSEAFF.

The CDR3 nucleotides are TGCGCCAGCAGCCCGAGGACAGGACTTAGCACAGATACGCAGTATTTT. Its protein is CASSPRTGLSTDTQYF. This chain connects TRBV4-3 to TRBJ2-3; TRBD1 matches 7 bases. The CDR3 is 16 amino acids. V dropped 4 bases and J dropped 0; count of bases not matched to a gene: 7. The germline gives CDR1 LGHNA, CDR2 YSLEER.

The chain couples TRBV11-2 to TRBJ1-4; D remains unclear. Trimming took 3 bases from V and 0 from J, leaving 5 bases between them. The length of the CDR3 is 14 residues. Germline CDR1 is SGHAT and CDR2 is FQNNGV. The CDR3 bases are TGTGCCAGCAGCTTTATAGCAACTAATGAAAAACTGTTTTTT. Residues: CASSFIATNEKLFF.

V usage is TRBV5-8 and J usage is TRBJ1-4, with D possibly being TRBD1 (6 bases). The germline V gene has CDR1 SGHTS and CDR2 YDEGEE. Trimming took off 4 bases at V and 2 bases at J, with 18 bases between the two ends. The CDR3 is 17 amino acids. The CDR3 sequence: CASSPRDRGATNEKLFF. The CDR3 bases are TGTGCCAGCAGCCCCCGGGATAGGGGGGCCACTAATGAAAAACTGTTTTTT.

This clone has just one count. This chain links TRBV28 with TRBJ2-1; 11 bases agree with TRBD2. J was trimmed by 8 bases and V by 6 bases; bases with no gene match: 9. The germline CDR1 and CDR2 sequences are MDHEN and SYDVKM. The CDR3 has 15 residues. The CDR3 region is CASRPPTSGNYEQFF. CDR3 in DNA: TGTGCCAGCAGGCCCCCGACTAGCGGGAACTATGAGCAGTTCTTC.

The V and J genes are TRBV6-1 and TRBJ2-7, with TRBD2 matching 9 bases. CDR3 length: 15 amino acids. Germline loops: CDR1 MNHNS, CDR2 SASEGT. J lost 7 bases, V lost 6 bases, and 13 bases had no gene match. The CDR3 DNA reads TGTGCCAGCAGCCCGTTTAGCGGGAGCTCTGGGGAGCAGTACTTC. Residues: CASSPFSGSSGEQYF.

V and J are TRBV9 and TRBJ1-1, with unresolved D. Trimming stripped 3 bases from V and 1 base from J, with 10 bases between. CDR3 size: 14 residues. Germline CDR1 and CDR2: SGDLS and YYNGEE. CDR3 loop: CASSATQANTEAFF. The CDR3 DNA sequence: TGTGCCAGCAGCGCTACTCAGGCGAACACTGAAGCTTTCTTT.

J is TRBJ2-3 and V is TRBV5-1; 7 bases agree with TRBD1. The CDR3 runs to 16 residues. The germline gives CDR1 SGHRS, CDR2 YFSETQ. V shed 0 bases and J 5 bases; nucleotides not matched to a gene: 9. CDR3 nucleotide sequence: TGCGCCAGCAGCTTGGAGCAGGGGGTGGGGAGAGATACGCAGTATTTT. Protein: CASSLEQGVGRDTQYF.

The CDR3 DNA is TGTGCCAGTAGTATACAGGGAGGTACAGATACGCAGTATTTT. Translated: CASSIQGGTDTQYF. The V and J genes are TRBV19 and TRBJ2-3; D perhaps matches TRBD2 (6 bases). V shed 2 bases and J shed 3 bases, with 9 bases lying between them. Germline assignment: CDR1 LNHDA and CDR2 SQIVND (reference sequence). The CDR3 has 14 residues.

This sequence joins TRBV19 and TRBJ2-7, with 7 bases identical to TRBD2. V gave up 6 bases and J gave up 5 bases; unmatched junction bases: 16. The CDR3 totals 16 residues. Germline V gene sequence: CDR1 LNHDA, CDR2 SQIVND (reference sequence). As DNA, the CDR3 is TGTGCCAGTAGCATGAACTTACGGACTAGTATAAACGAGCAGTACTTC. Protein sequence: CASSMNLRTSINEQYF.

The gene calls are TRBV30 and TRBJ2-7; TRBD1 agrees at 8 bases. Germline V gives CDR1 GTSNPN, CDR2 SVGIG (reference sequence). CDR3 length: 14 amino acids. With V trimmed by 3 bases and J by 2 bases, 6 bases remained unmatched. The CDR3 sequence is CAWSVTGGTYEQYF. Written as DNA, the CDR3 is TGTGCCTGGAGCGTAACAGGGGGGACCTACGAGCAGTACTTC.